This T cell receptor beta chain was identified during a study of blood T cell repertoires in COVID-19 (dated by TCRdb to the early 2020s). Study-level background: Samples covering the acute and convalescent phases of COVID-19 were provided by collaborators in the United States, Italy and Spain. The material from the prospective study consisted of cDNA or gDNA derived from T cells, B-cell-depleted T cells, or PBMCs. Subjects who had been exposed to COVID-19, were actively infected with it, or had recovered from it provided the deeply sampled blood TCRbeta repertoires that made up the dataset. The repertoires were released in a freely available public database intended as a resource for research on the immune response to SARS-CoV-2. Samples were obtained from the ongoing ImmuneRACE study (first 160 participants) and from over 1,000 subjects provided by 6 global collaborators. The sample metadata nearly always contained a de-identified subject ID, COVID-19 status, age in years and sex. Where available, HLA class I and class II types were obtained from metadata supplied by the sample provider rather than from assay-based typing.

TCRbeta CDR3 regions were amplified from genomic DNA by means of the immunoSEQ Assay, a bias-controlled multiplex PCR. The source study handled its data this way. The number of nucleated cells in each sample was estimated by amplification of reference gene primers within the assay. Sequence reads were collapsed and filtered to measure the absolute abundance of every unique TCRbeta CDR3 rearrangement. Productive Simpson clonality was computed per sample as the square root of Simpson's diversity index over productive rearrangements. TCRdb re-hosts the immuneACCESS table, in-frame sequences only. Its copies lack some clones; in the studies checked, an unresolved V gene accounts for under half of them, and the cause for the rest is not known. Clone size and the V and J calls come from that table; the DNA yielded D and trimming. The sample yields approximately 88,000 clones; 70% to 80% were counted once. Less than 60% of the sample is taken by the ten largest.

As concerns this clone: The clone's antigen remains unknown. No base-level quality is on record; no much larger clone is a single base apart.

The CDR3 measures 15 amino acids from cysteine to phenylalanine. Only the CDR3 DNA stays, 45 bases, in frame from base 1. CDR1 and CDR2 are read off the germline V gene (reference sequence) as SGHNT and YYREEE. V and J are trimmed by 4 bases and 5 bases, and the gene matches miss 11 bases of the junction. Collaborating institutions collected whole blood in K2EDTA tubes following their own protocols. For TCRbeta analysis, collaborator samples were shipped as frozen whole blood, as isolated PBMCs, or as DNA extracted from either sample type. The research as a whole found: The amount of clinical and demographic metadata varied by source and participant and was provided uncurated.

The sequence was obtained from a human donor in a cohort sampled during active COVID-19. The sequence links TRBV5-4 to TRBJ1-2, with 7 central nucleotides matching TRBD1. What was sequenced was peripheral blood. The bases are TGTGCCAGCAGCCAGTCCGGGACAGCGCTTTATGGCTACACCTTC. This yields the protein CASSQSGTALYGYTF.